A single sample is the source of the 26 T cell receptor beta chains below, sequenced in a study of cytomegalovirus exposure and HLA in healthy donors. Use of 60 Vbeta and 13 Jbeta primers characterized the PCR. Repertoires were generated with immunoSEQ multiplex PCR, while TCRdb's copy carries only in-frame clones and drops some. The sample comprises 150,000 to 200,000 clones, roughly 71% of which are singletons, and more than 1.3% rests with the top ten. Sequenced input: PBMCs. These receptors came from a girl aged 10 to 17 in good health and CMV-seronegative.

The sample holds one count of this clone. The J gene is TRBJ2-7, the V gene TRBV6-5; D is perhaps TRBD2 (5 bases). V lost 8 bases and J 2 bases, leaving 10 bases between the germline ends. This CDR3 region has 12 residues. Germline V lookup: CDR1 MNHEY, CDR2 SVGAGI. The chain's CDR3 is CASESGTYEQYF. In DNA, the CDR3 is TGTGCCAGCGAGAGCGGAACCTACGAGCAGTACTTC.

The chain employs TRBV9 and TRBJ2-1, with TRBD1 as a possible D gene (7 bases). CDR3 length: 14 residues. Germline lookup yields CDR1 SGDLS and CDR2 YYNGEE. Deletions cut 4 bases from V and 6 bases from J, with 14 bases between. The CDR3 sequence is CASSPRGAPNEQFF. CDR3 bases: TGTGCCAGCAGCCCCAGGGGGGCTCCCAATGAGCAGTTCTTC.

The chain is built from TRBV6-5 and TRBJ1-2, with a possible D match to TRBD1 (5 bases). The CDR3 has 14 residues. The germline V gene encodes CDR1 MNHEY and CDR2 SVGAGI. V gave up 5 bases and J gave up 3 bases, with 13 bases separating them. The CDR3 DNA follows: TGTGCCAGCAGTCCCACGGGGGGTCACTATGGCTACACCTTC. Its translation: CASSPTGGHYGYTF.

The sample holds a few counts of this clone. J is TRBJ2-2 and V is TRBV19, with 10 bases fitting TRBD1. The CDR3 sequence is 14 residues long. Germline-derived CDR1 and CDR2 are LNHDA and SQIVND (reference sequence). Trimming took 5 bases from V and 6 from J; bases not matched to a gene: 3. CDR3 DNA: TGTGCCAGTAGTCCCGGGACAGGGGCCGGGGAGCTGTTTTTT. Encoded protein: CASSPGTGAGELFF.

The chain has TRBV6-7 and TRBJ2-7, with 9 positions matching TRBD1. TRBV6-7 is an ORF for which the function is uncertain. The J segment lost 6 bases and the V segment lost 1 base, leaving 13 bases of the junction unmatched. The CDR3 is 17 amino acids. CDR3 coding DNA: TGTGCCAGCAGTTACTTAGTCCGGGACAGGGAACCACCCGAGCAGTACTTC. Protein product: CASSYLVRDREPPEQYF.

The chain is built from TRBV19 and TRBJ2-2; D is uncertain. This CDR3 spans 14 amino acids. Germline V gene lookup returns CDR1 LNHDA and CDR2 SQIVND (reference sequence). Trimming shortened V by 9 bases and J by 8 bases, and 19 bases separated the two germline ends. CDR3 in DNA: TGTGCCAGCGAGGCCCTCGGCTCAAGGGGGGAGCTGTTTTTT. It specifies CASEALGSRGELFF.

This clone was found a few times. Here the CDR3 reads CASSLNRASGAYEQYF. The CDR3 bases are TGTGCCAGCAGCTTAAATCGGGCTAGCGGCGCCTACGAGCAGTACTTC. The V gene is TRBV7-3, the J gene TRBJ2-7, with 7 nucleotides matching TRBD2. Unmatched junction bases numbered 8, after V lost 1 base and J lost 2 bases. This CDR3 is 16 amino acids long. Germline V gives CDR1 SGHTA, CDR2 FQGTGA. Based on the CDR3 plus reference TRBV7-3 and TRBJ2-7, the full variable domain is GAGVSQTPSNKVTEKGKYVELRCDPISGHTALYWYRQSLGQGPEFLIYFQGTGAADDSGLPNDRFFAVRPEGSVSTLKIQRTERGDSAVYLCASSLNRASGAYEQYFGPGTRLTVT.

The V call is TRBV4-1, the J call TRBJ2-5; 9 bases are shared with TRBD1. The better agreement between TRBJ2-7 and the DNA end casts doubt on the J call. The CDR3 extends over 15 amino acids. CDR1 and CDR2 (germline): MGHRA, YSYEKL. Here the CDR3 reads CASSQVTGGSYEQYF. For the CDR3, the DNA is TGCGCCAGCAGCCAAGTGACAGGGGGGTCCTACGAGCAGTACTTC.

The V call is TRBV6-1, the J call TRBJ2-2, with D tentatively TRBD1 (6 bases). V was cut by 5 bases and J by 5 bases, with 9 bases left in between. The germline CDR1 and CDR2 sequences are MNHNS and SASEGT. CDR3 length equals 13 residues. The CDR3 nucleotides read TGTGCCAGCAGTCTGGGGGCGACCGGGGAGCTGTTTTTT. Translating it yields CASSLGATGELFF.

This clone was picked up a small number of times. The rearrangement joins TRBV5-8 to TRBJ2-6; the D gene is possibly TRBD1 (5 bases). V was cut by 2 bases and J by 0 bases, with 6 bases left in between. CDR3 length: 15 amino acids. Looked up from germline, CDR1 is SGHTS and CDR2 is YDEGEE. This CDR3 is CASSFRVSGANVLTF. The DNA for the CDR3 is TGTGCCAGCAGCTTCAGGGTCTCTGGGGCCAACGTCCTGACTTTC.

The chain recombines TRBV5-1 with TRBJ1-1; 7 bases are shared with TRBD1. Germline values: CDR1 SGHRS, CDR2 YFSETQ. The CDR3 is 17 residues long. V dropped 0 bases and J dropped 0; count of bases not matched to a gene: 8. CDR3 DNA sequence: TGCGCCAGCAGCTTGGTAGGGGGCCTGGCATTGAACACTGAAGCTTTCTTT. The encoded protein is CASSLVGGLALNTEAFF.

The J gene is TRBJ2-7, the V gene TRBV4-1; the D is unclear. CDR3 size: 14 residues. CDR1 MGHRA and CDR2 YSYEKL come from the germline V gene. V lost 5 bases and J 3 bases, leaving 14 bases between the germline ends. CDR3 region: CASSGTGDNYEQYF. CDR3 in DNA: TGCGCCAGCAGCGGTACCGGCGACAACTACGAGCAGTACTTC.

The J gene is TRBJ1-1, the V gene TRBV15; 7 nucleotides agree with TRBD1. CDR3 length equals 14 residues. Germline assignment: CDR1 LNHNV and CDR2 YYDKDF (reference sequence). V shed 1 base, J shed 11 bases, and the junction held 10 bases outside the gene matches. The CDR3 here is CATSRAGTDQGAFF. CDR3 nucleotides: TGTGCCACCAGCAGAGCTGGGACAGACCAAGGGGCTTTCTTT.

The CDR3 protein is CASSIGLAGDTGELFF. The CDR3 region has the DNA TGTGCCAGTAGTATAGGGCTAGCGGGGGACACCGGGGAGCTGTTTTTT. The chain uses TRBV19 and TRBJ2-2, with 10 bases aligning to TRBD2. V was pared by 1 base and J by 3 bases, with 2 bases of the junction left unmatched. In germline, CDR1 is LNHDA, CDR2 SQIVND (reference sequence). CDR3 size: 16 residues.

The V call is TRBV5-1, the J call TRBJ2-1; TRBD1 matches 8 bases. Losses at the gene ends were 3 bases for V and 0 bases for J; bases not matched to a gene: 5. The CDR3 totals 16 residues. CDR1 and CDR2 from the germline V gene are SGHRS and YFSETQ. The CDR3 DNA sequence: TGCGCCAGCAGCTCGACAGGGGTCAGCTCCTACAATGAGCAGTTCTTC. It specifies CASSSTGVSSYNEQFF.

The genes are TRBV14 and TRBJ1-1, with 9 bases that match TRBD1. The V segment lost 5 bases and the J segment 8 bases; nucleotides outside the gene matches: 15. Germline CDR1 SGHDN, CDR2 FVKESK. The CDR3 has 16 residues. In DNA form, the CDR3 reads TGTGCCAGCAGCTCCCGGGACAGGGATCGCGGGGCGGAAGCTTTCTTT. Residues: CASSSRDRDRGAEAFF.

In this sample, this clone turned up once. The chain is built from TRBV7-9 and TRBJ2-3, with 8 bases matching TRBD2. Germline lookup yields CDR1 SEHNR and CDR2 FQNEAQ (reference sequence). This CDR3 spans 14 amino acids. V trimming: 6 bases; J trimming: 4 bases; junction bases outside the gene matches: 6. The CDR3 reads CASRSSGGPDTQYF. The CDR3 nucleotides read TGTGCCAGCAGGTCCAGCGGGGGCCCAGATACGCAGTATTTT.

The chain is built from TRBV5-1 and TRBJ2-7, with a tentative D call TRBD1 (7 bases). The CDR3 extends over 14 amino acids. V lost 2 bases and J 3 bases, leaving 12 bases between the germline ends. Germline V gene sequence: CDR1 SGHRS, CDR2 YFSETQ. Written as DNA, the CDR3 is TGCGCCAGCAGCTTTCGCGGGACAGACTACGAGCAGTACTTC. Its translation is CASSFRGTDYEQYF.

This clone was seen more than once but under ten times. The chain links TRBV6-5 to TRBJ2-7, with TRBD2 as a possible D gene (5 bases). Trimming removed 6 bases from V and 6 bases from J, with 21 bases in between. There are 15 residues in the CDR3. Germline CDR1 MNHEY, CDR2 SVGAGI. The CDR3 region is CASSPALVWAGEQYF. The CDR3 DNA reads TGTGCCAGCAGCCCGGCCCTAGTCTGGGCGGGCGAGCAGTACTTC.

The rearrangement joins TRBV9 to TRBJ1-4; the D gene is possibly TRBD1 (5 bases). V lost 7 bases to trimming and J lost 0 bases, with 22 bases between them. This CDR3 region has 18 residues. Looked up from germline, CDR1 is SGDLS and CDR2 is YYNGEE. CDR3 bases: TGTGCCAGCTCACCCGGGCCCGGCGGGGGTCCAACTAATGAAAAACTGTTTTTT. Protein product: CASSPGPGGGPTNEKLFF.

The chain carries TRBV18 and TRBJ1-6; 7 nucleotides agree with TRBD1. Germline-derived CDR1 and CDR2 are KGHSH and LQKENI. This CDR3 region has 15 residues. J lost 7 bases, V lost 2 bases, and 5 bases had no gene match. CDR3 region: CASSPVTGRNSPLHF. Here the CDR3 DNA reads TGTGCCAGCTCACCAGTGACAGGGCGGAATTCACCCCTCCACTTT.

V and J are TRBV11-1 and TRBJ2-4; TRBD2 might be the D (6 bases). Deletions cut 1 base from V and 6 bases from J, with 10 bases between. The germline CDR1 and CDR2 sequences are SGHAT and FQDESV (reference sequence). This CDR3 comprises 14 residues. Here the CDR3 DNA reads TGTGCCAGCAGCTTAGTAGGGCGGGGAAACATTCAGTACTTC. This codes for CASSLVGRGNIQYF.

V usage is TRBV4-1 and J usage is TRBJ1-5, with D possibly being TRBD1 (6 bases). V was trimmed by 0 bases and J by 6 bases, leaving 12 bases between them. CDR3 length: 15 amino acids. Germline V CDR1 and CDR2: MGHRA, YSYEKL. CDR3 in amino acids: CASSQDGGGLQPQHF. The CDR3 DNA sequence: TGCGCCAGCAGCCAAGATGGGGGGGGGCTTCAGCCCCAGCATTTT.

The chain carries TRBV7-9 and TRBJ2-5, with D perhaps TRBD1 (6 bases). Matching the DNA end better, TRBJ2-7 makes the J call doubtful. The CDR3 is 14 residues long. Germline lookup yields CDR1 SEHNR and CDR2 FQNEAQ (reference sequence). The DNA of the CDR3 is TGTGCCAGCAGCTCCTGGGACACCCTCTACGAGCAGTACTTC. It codes for CASSSWDTLYEQYF.

This clone was observed a handful of times. This specimen includes other DNA sequences encoding the same CDR3. V gene TRBV6-1 combines with J gene TRBJ2-7, with a possible D match to TRBD1 (6 bases). The CDR3 has 14 residues. Germline CDR1 and CDR2: MNHNS and SASEGT. Trimming removed 4 bases from V and 0 bases from J, with 10 bases in between. CDR3 residues: CASSGRGSSYEQYF. The CDR3 region has the DNA TGTGCCAGCAGTGGCAGGGGAAGCTCCTACGAGCAGTACTTC.

The chain carries TRBV6-5 and TRBJ1-2, with 7 bases aligning to TRBD1. Germline V gene sequence: CDR1 MNHEY, CDR2 SVGAGI. The CDR3 length is 14 residues. J lost 0 bases, V lost 6 bases, and 4 bases had no gene match. Here the CDR3 DNA reads TGTGCCAGCAGGTTCGGACAGGCTAACTATGGCTACACCTTC. It specifies CASRFGQANYGYTF.